The TCR beta chain described here comes from a study of blood T cell repertoires in COVID-19. For the study at large: The study drew acute and convalescent COVID-19 samples from the United States, Italy and Spain. PBMCs, B-cell-depleted T cells, or T cells provided the cDNA or gDNA that made up the material.

V lost 1 base to trimming and J lost 1 base, with 3 bases between them. The length of the CDR3 is 13 residues. The germline CDR1 and CDR2 sequences are KGHSH and LQKENI. A remark on this clone: This CDR3 is also generated by other DNA sequences in the sample.

In the study's own analysis: Reference gene primer amplification yielded estimated nucleated cell counts. TCRdb keeps only in-frame clones here, not all; method: immunoSEQ multiplex PCR. V and J calls and clone size follow that table, whereas D and trimming were derived from the DNA. The table records 380,000 or so clones, about 80% of them present only once. This TCR was sampled from a human donor with acute or convalescent COVID-19. The donor label of this sample is uncertain. The chain links TRBV18 to TRBJ2-3; D is ambiguous. The sample was peripheral blood. The CDR3 DNA reads as TGTGCCAGCTCACCACGAGGCACAGATACGCAGTATTTT. It codes for CASSPRGTDTQYF.